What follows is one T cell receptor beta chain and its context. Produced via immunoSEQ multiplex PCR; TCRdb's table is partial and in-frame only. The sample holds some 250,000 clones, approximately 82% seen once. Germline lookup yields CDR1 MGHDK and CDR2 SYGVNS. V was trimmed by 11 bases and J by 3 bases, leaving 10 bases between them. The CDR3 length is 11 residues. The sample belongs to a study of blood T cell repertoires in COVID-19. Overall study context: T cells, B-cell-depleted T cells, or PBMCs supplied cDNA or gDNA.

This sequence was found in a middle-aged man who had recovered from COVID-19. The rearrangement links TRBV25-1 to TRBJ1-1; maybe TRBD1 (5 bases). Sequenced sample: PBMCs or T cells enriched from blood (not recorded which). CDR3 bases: TGTGCCTCGGGGGTCCACACTGAAGCTTTCTTT. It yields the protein CASGVHTEAFF.